The 32 T cell receptor beta chains reported below all come from one sample, sequenced in a study of T cells in Graves' hyperthyroidism and ophthalmopathy. Amplification yielded TCR beta CDR3 regions, with RNA transcripts as the source. First-round RT-PCR targeting the TCR CDR3 was performed with the HTBI primer set. From the multiplex PCR reads, TCRdb called clonotypes with MiXCR, one entry per CDR3 protein. The sample lists around 560,000 distinct CDR3 sequences; approximately 16% were seen once. The sequencing sample was made of blood. The receptors were sampled from a woman aged 18-30 years with Graves' hyperthyroidism.

This rearrangement joins TRBV4-3 to TRBJ2-1; TRBD2 aligns across 8 bases. The germline gives CDR1 LGHNA, CDR2 YSLEER. This CDR3 contains 17 residues. V shed 0 bases and J 2 bases; nucleotides not matched to a gene: 6. This CDR3 reads CASSQDSSGGTYNEQFF. As DNA, the CDR3 is TGCGCCAGCAGCCAAGATTCCAGCGGGGGTACCTACAATGAGCAGTTCTTC.

This CDR3 is CASRIYTSSYNEQFF. The CDR3, as DNA: TGTGCCAGCAGGATATATACGAGCTCCTACAATGAGCAGTTCTTC. This chain connects TRBV6-2 or TRBV6-3 to TRBJ2-1; D is uncertain. The V gene lost 6 bases and the J gene lost 0 bases, with 12 bases spanning the gap. The CDR3 covers 15 residues. Germline V CDR1 and CDR2: MNHEY, SVGEGT.

This clonotype was seen more than once but under ten times. This chain links TRBV13 with TRBJ2-5; 7 nucleotides match TRBD2. The CDR3 loop spans 14 amino acids. J was trimmed by 5 bases and V by 5 bases; bases with no gene match: 8. The germline gives CDR1 PRHDT, CDR2 FYEKMQ (reference sequence). The CDR3 bases are TGTGCCAGCAGCGGGCGGGGGTTTGGGGAGACCCAGTACTTC. Translation gives CASSGRGFGETQYF.

The chain links TRBV5-6 to TRBJ2-5; tentatively, D is TRBD2 (6 bases). The germline V gene has CDR1 SGHDT and CDR2 YYEEEE. This CDR3 contains 15 residues. V shed 6 bases and J shed 1 base, with 16 bases lying between them. CDR3 sequence (DNA): TGTGCCAGCAAAGCGGGCCCCCGTCTCCAAGAGACCCAGTACTTC. Its protein is CASKAGPRLQETQYF.

In its sample, this clonotype was seen many times. V and J are TRBV6-2 or TRBV6-3 and TRBJ2-3; weak D call: TRBD2 (6 bases). V gave up 7 bases and J gave up 0 bases, with 17 bases separating them. CDR1 MNHEY and CDR2 SVGEGT come from the germline V gene. The CDR3 has 16 residues. In DNA, the CDR3 is TGTGCCAGCAACAACCCCGCCGGGACTAGCACAGATACGCAGTATTTT. Encoded protein: CASNNPAGTSTDTQYF.

This chain connects TRBV6-2 or TRBV6-3 to TRBJ2-1, with 8 bases identical to TRBD2. The CDR3 runs 19 residues. V lost 5 bases and J lost 2; bases outside the gene matches: 17. CDR1 and CDR2 (germline): MNHEY, SVGEGT. The CDR3: CASSHSTGLAGLPYNEQFF. CDR3 bases: TGTGCCAGCAGTCATAGTACAGGACTAGCCGGTTTACCCTACAATGAGCAGTTCTTC.

This clonotype was detected ten times or more. The chain has TRBV5-8 and TRBJ2-5; the match to TRBD1 covers 8 bases. This CDR3 has 15 amino acids. After removal of 4 bases from V and 5 bases from J, the junction contained 10 bases not matched to a gene. CDR1 is SGHTS, CDR2 YDEGEE, per germline. The CDR3 region has the DNA TGTGCCAGCAGCACAGGACAGGGCTATGGGGAGACCCAGTACTTC. Amino acids: CASSTGQGYGETQYF.

This chain joins TRBV3-1 and TRBJ2-5; 12 bases map to TRBD2. Germline V CDR1 and CDR2: LGHDT, YNNKEL (reference sequence). V lost 4 bases, J lost 1 base, and 4 bases stayed unmatched. CDR3 size: 16 residues. DNA for the CDR3: TGTGCCAGCAGCCCCGGACTAGCGGGATTCCAAGAGACCCAGTACTTC. This translates into CASSPGLAGFQETQYF.

This clonotype was seen at least ten times. V gene TRBV28 combines with J gene TRBJ2-4, with unresolved D. The length of the CDR3 is 12 residues. The germline gives CDR1 MDHEN, CDR2 SYDVKM. V gave up 4 bases and J gave up 7 bases, with 8 bases separating them. CDR3 nucleotides: TGTGCCAGCAGTTCCCGTCCTAACATTCAGTACTTC. This gives the protein CASSSRPNIQYF.

This clonotype was recorded many times. The J gene is TRBJ2-1, the V gene TRBV11-2; no clear D gene. The CDR3 contains 18 residues. V was shortened by 0 bases and J by 0 bases, with 15 bases between the two germline ends. The germline gives CDR1 SGHAT, CDR2 FQNNGV. The CDR3 loop is CASSLDRKKASSYNEQFF. CDR3 DNA: TGTGCCAGCAGCTTAGATCGCAAAAAGGCCAGCTCCTACAATGAGCAGTTCTTC.

This clonotype was found many times. This chain uses TRBV5-1 with TRBJ1-5; unclear D gene. This CDR3 has 16 amino acids. V shed 4 bases and J shed 0 bases, with 14 bases lying between them. Germline CDR1 SGHRS, CDR2 YFSETQ. The CDR3 DNA sequence: TGCGCCAGCAGCACTGACGGTCTCTATAGCAATCAGCCCCAGCATTTT. It specifies CASSTDGLYSNQPQHF.

This clonotype has at least ten counts. The chain combines TRBV28 with TRBJ2-7; D may match TRBD1 or TRBD2 (6 bases each). This CDR3 has 12 amino acids. Germline V gene data show CDR1 as MDHEN and CDR2 as SYDVKM. V shed 6 bases and J shed 7 bases, with 13 bases lying between them. The CDR3 here is CASRSGAQEQYF. The CDR3 DNA sequence: TGTGCCAGCAGATCGGGGGCGCAAGAGCAGTACTTC.

This clonotype was recorded at least ten times. The V call is TRBV5-1, the J call TRBJ2-3; TRBD1 agrees at 7 bases. CDR1 SGHRS and CDR2 YFSETQ come from the germline V gene. V dropped 5 bases and J dropped 6; count of bases not matched to a gene: 0. CDR3 length: 11 residues. CDR3 sequence (DNA): TGCGCCAGCAGACAGGGGGATACGCAGTATTTT. Amino acids: CASRQGDTQYF.

This clonotype was detected ten times or more. The CDR3 DNA reads as TGTGCCAGCAGTGAAGCAGGGCGGCCTGGGGCCGGGGAGCTGTTTTTT. Translated: CASSEAGRPGAGELFF. The chain uses TRBV2 and TRBJ2-2; D is unresolved. Per germline, CDR1 SNHLY and CDR2 FYNNEI. V was cut by 0 bases and J by 6 bases, with 14 bases left in between. This CDR3 is built from 16 residues.

The chain uses TRBV29-1 and TRBJ1-4; tentative D call: TRBD1 (6 bases). The length of the CDR3 is 13 residues. Per germline, CDR1 SQVTM and CDR2 ANQGSEA. Trimming took 7 bases from V and 8 from J, leaving 17 bases between them. DNA for the CDR3: TGCAGCGCCTCGACAGGCGGGCGCGAAAAACTGTTTTTT. The encoded protein is CSASTGGREKLFF.

This clonotype was recorded at least ten times. The V gene is TRBV3-1, the J gene TRBJ1-6, with a possible D match to TRBD1 (6 bases). This CDR3 contains 15 residues. Looked up from germline, CDR1 is LGHDT and CDR2 is YNNKEL (reference sequence). The germline V and J ends were trimmed by 0 bases and 8 bases, with 11 bases remaining between them. This chain's CDR3 is CASSQEDSLYSPLHF. DNA for the CDR3: TGTGCCAGCAGCCAAGAGGACAGCCTCTATTCACCCCTCCACTTT.

This clonotype turned up a few times. This CDR3 reads CASSKQPQVRGRTDTQYF. DNA for the CDR3: TGTGCCAGCAGTAAACAACCCCAGGTTAGGGGGAGAACAGATACGCAGTATTTT. The V and J genes are TRBV6-2 or TRBV6-3 and TRBJ2-3; TRBD1 is a possible D gene (6 bases). Germline CDR1 reads MNHEY; CDR2 reads SVGEGT. V was pared by 5 bases and J by 3 bases, with 24 bases between. CDR3 length equals 18 residues.

The chain joins TRBV29-1 to TRBJ2-2, with D perhaps TRBD2 (7 bases). Germline V CDR1 and CDR2: SQVTM, ANQGSEA. V shed 7 bases and J shed 0 bases, with 15 bases lying between them. The CDR3 is made up of 15 amino acids. The CDR3 DNA sequence: TGCAGCGCCTGGGGGGGCGGACCGAACACCGGGGAGCTGTTTTTT. Its protein product is CSAWGGGPNTGELFF.

This clonotype has at least ten counts. The genes are TRBV12-3 or TRBV12-4 and TRBJ1-4; 7 bases agree with TRBD1. Germline trimming cut 5 bases from V and 5 bases from J; bases unmatched to any gene: 8. This CDR3 comprises 15 residues. CDR3 DNA sequence: TGTGCCAGCAGTCCGACCGGGACAGTAAATGAAAAACTGTTTTTT. It is translated as CASSPTGTVNEKLFF.

CDR3 nucleotides: TGTGCCAGCAGCTTAAAGGGGGCTGGAAACACCATATATTTT. Translation gives CASSLKGAGNTIYF. This chain uses TRBV5-4 with TRBJ1-3; D may be TRBD1 (6 bases). V was clipped by 2 bases and J by 2 bases, with 8 bases between them. Per the germline V gene, CDR1 is SGHNT and CDR2 is YYREEE (reference sequence). This CDR3 contains 14 residues.

This clonotype came up many times. The V and J genes are TRBV7-9 and TRBJ2-2, with 7 positions matching TRBD2. J gave up 4 bases and V 9 bases, and 8 bases lay outside the gene matches. Germline CDR1 and CDR2: SEHNR and FQNEAQ (reference sequence). The CDR3 totals 14 residues. CDR3: CASTASGFTGELFF. The CDR3, as DNA: TGTGCCAGTACGGCTAGCGGATTCACCGGGGAGCTGTTTTTT.

This clonotype was detected only a few times. The J gene is TRBJ1-5, the V gene TRBV5-1, with 10 positions matching TRBD1. The length of the CDR3 is 14 residues. CDR1 and CDR2 (germline): SGHRS, YFSETQ. Trimming took 4 bases from V and 6 from J; bases not matched to a gene: 4. The CDR3 DNA reads as TGCGCCAGCAGCCCGGACAGGGGGACTCAGCCCCAGCATTTT. Its protein is CASSPDRGTQPQHF.

The J gene is TRBJ1-5, the V gene TRBV24-1; D is unclear. The length of the CDR3 is 13 residues. With 7 bases removed from V and 4 bases from J, the gap between germline ends came to 10 bases. CDR1 is KGHDR and CDR2 is SFDVKD in the germline V gene. CDR3 protein: CATSVFGNQPQHF. The CDR3 region has the DNA TGTGCCACCAGCGTTTTCGGTAATCAGCCCCAGCATTTT.

This chain links TRBV19 with TRBJ1-1; D is ambiguous. From germline, CDR1 is LNHDA and CDR2 SQIVND (reference sequence). The CDR3 totals 15 residues. V lost 6 bases, J lost 1 base, and 15 bases lay in between. This CDR3 reads CASSTGEAGNTEAFF. CDR3 nucleotide sequence: TGTGCCAGTAGCACCGGGGAGGCGGGGAACACTGAAGCTTTCTTT.

This clonotype was picked up a small number of times. The V gene is TRBV19, the J gene TRBJ2-2, with 8 bases lining up with TRBD2. The CDR3 runs to 17 residues. Germline-derived CDR1 and CDR2 are LNHDA and SQIVND (reference sequence). The J segment lost 5 bases and the V segment lost 3 bases, leaving 11 bases of the junction unmatched. The CDR3 DNA is TGTGCCAGTAGTATGGCGTTCCGGCGGGAGGTTACCGGGGAGCTGTTTTTT. Translating gives CASSMAFRREVTGELFF. The full variable domain, rest sourced from reference TRBV19 and TRBJ2-2, is DGGITQSPKYLFRKEGQNVTLSCEQNLNHDAMYWYRQDPGQGLRLIYYSQIVNDFQKGDIAEGYSVSREKKESFPLTVTSAQKNPTAFYLCASSMAFRREVTGELFFGEGSRLTVL.

This clonotype has only a few counts. This chain links TRBV9 with TRBJ2-7, with TRBD2 matching over 7 bases. The CDR3 length is 16 residues. V was pared by 2 bases and J by 5 bases, with 13 bases of the junction left unmatched. Germline V gene lookup returns CDR1 SGDLS and CDR2 YYNGEE. CDR3 coding DNA: TGTGCCAGCAGCGTTCGACGCGGGAGCACGCTTGACGAGCAGTACTTC. Its translation: CASSVRRGSTLDEQYF.

This chain uses TRBV5-1 with TRBJ2-3; D is undetermined. With 3 bases removed from V and 2 bases from J, the gap between germline ends came to 4 bases. Germline values: CDR1 SGHRS, CDR2 YFSETQ. CDR3 size: 12 residues. CDR3 region: CASSYNTDTQYF. In nucleotides, the CDR3 is TGCGCCAGCAGCTACAACACAGATACGCAGTATTTT. The whole variable domain, filled in from reference TRBV5-1 and TRBJ2-3, reads KAGVTQTPRYLIKTRGQQVTLSCSPISGHRSVSWYQQTPGQGLQFLFEYFSETQRNKGNFPGRFSGRQFSNSRSEMNVSTLELGDSALYLCASSYNTDTQYFGPGTRLTVL.

In this sample, this clonotype turned up a few times. The chain combines TRBV20-1 with TRBJ1-4, with 8 bases that match TRBD1. Germline V gene data show CDR1 as DFQATT and CDR2 as SNEGSKA (reference sequence). The CDR3 runs 13 residues. Trimming cost V 6 bases and J 7 bases; bases outside gene matches: 7. The CDR3 loop reads CSAPQGVGEKLFF. The CDR3 DNA sequence: TGCAGTGCCCCACAGGGGGTGGGTGAAAAACTGTTTTTT.

At least ten counts were recorded for this clonotype. The chain joins TRBV27 to TRBJ2-1; unclear D gene. This CDR3 is built from 16 residues. Germline V gene data show CDR1 as MNHEY and CDR2 as SMNVEV (reference sequence). V gave up 3 bases and J gave up 7 bases, with 19 bases separating them. CDR3 nucleotide sequence: TGTGCCAGCAGTTTGGGCGACTGGTCCCCGGTGAATGAGCAGTTCTTC. Protein product: CASSLGDWSPVNEQFF.

In its sample, this clonotype is medium-sized. The rearrangement joins TRBV28 to TRBJ1-2; a weak D match, TRBD1 (5 bases). The CDR3 covers 13 residues. Trimming left V 5 bases short and J 5 bases short, with 12 bases between. Germline CDR1 reads MDHEN; CDR2 reads SYDVKM. The CDR3, as DNA: TGTGCCAGCAGTCGGGACTATGAGTATGGCTACACCTTC. Its protein is CASSRDYEYGYTF.

This clonotype was picked up a small number of times. As DNA, the CDR3 is TGTGCCAGCAGCTCCATGTGGGGCGGCGGAAACACCATATATTTT. It specifies CASSSMWGGGNTIYF. The chain links TRBV3-1 to TRBJ1-3, with D maybe TRBD1 (5 bases). Germline V gene data show CDR1 as LGHDT and CDR2 as YNNKEL (reference sequence). The V end lost 5 bases, the J end lost 4 bases, and 15 bases lay between the germline ends. The CDR3 runs 15 residues.

This clonotype showed up just a few times. The chain couples TRBV14 to TRBJ2-1; perhaps TRBD1 as D (6 bases). CDR3 length: 16 amino acids. The germline V and J ends were trimmed by 0 bases and 2 bases, with 11 bases remaining between them. The germline V gene encodes CDR1 SGHDN and CDR2 FVKESK. CDR3 amino acids: CASSQDRGLTYNEQFF. The CDR3 region has the DNA TGTGCCAGCAGCCAAGATAGGGGGTTAACCTACAATGAGCAGTTCTTC.